A selection of T cell receptor beta chains follows, all from one sample in a study of blood T cell repertoires in COVID-19. Clones were read by immunoSEQ multiplex PCR, and TCRdb kept only the in-frame ones, dropping some. This table has under 550,000 clones, around 90% appearing once. Sequencing was carried out using peripheral blood. The receptors originated from a man aged 18-30 years with COVID-19, enrolled during active disease. The CDR3 runs from the conserved cysteine through the conserved F or W. D genes are given only for firm matches. Clone size appears in some rows only: once, few, many, or a class for an expanded clone.

j_call: TRBJ1-6; cdr3_length: 17; d_call: NA; clone_size: NA; v_call: TRBV11-2; cdr3_nt: TGTGCCAGCAGCTTAACCCTCGCGGGACGGCAAAATTCACCCCTCCACTTT; cdr3_aa: CASSLTLAGRQNSPLHF
j_call: TRBJ2-1; cdr3_length: 14; d_call: NA; clone_size: once; v_call: TRBV6-6; cdr3_nt: TGTGCCAGCAGTTACTCTTCACAGTACAATGAGCAGTTCTTC; cdr3_aa: CASSYSSQYNEQFF
j_call: TRBJ2-2; cdr3_length: 16; d_call: NA; clone_size: NA; v_call: TRBV27; cdr3_nt: TGTGCCAGCAGTCCAGGAACTTTAGCGAGGCCCGGGGAGCTGTTTTTT; cdr3_aa: CASSPGTLARPGELFF
j_call: TRBJ2-7; cdr3_length: 11; d_call: NA; clone_size: once; v_call: TRBV6-5; cdr3_nt: TGTGCCAGCAGTTCCTTATACGAGCAGTACTTC; cdr3_aa: CASSSLYEQYF
j_call: TRBJ2-7; cdr3_length: 14; d_call: NA; clone_size: NA; v_call: TRBV6-5; cdr3_nt: TGTGCCAGCAGTTGGGGTCCGACTACCTACGAGCAGTACTTC; cdr3_aa: CASSWGPTTYEQYF
j_call: TRBJ2-2; cdr3_length: 17; d_call: TRBD2; clone_size: NA; v_call: TRBV4-2; cdr3_nt: TGTGCCAGCAGCCAAGGTGGACCGGCGGGAGACACCGGGGAGCTGTTTTTT; cdr3_aa: CASSQGGPAGDTGELFF
j_call: TRBJ1-5; cdr3_length: 17; d_call: NA; clone_size: NA; v_call: TRBV3-1/TRBV3-2; cdr3_nt: TGTGCCAGCAGCCAAGGAGGAGGTTTAGGGAACAATCAGCCCCAGCATTTT; cdr3_aa: CASSQGGGLGNNQPQHF
j_call: TRBJ1-5; cdr3_length: 14; d_call: TRBD1; clone_size: NA; v_call: TRBV6-5; cdr3_nt: TGTGCCAGCAGTTCGACAGGGGTTCATCAGCCCCAGCATTTT; cdr3_aa: CASSSTGVHQPQHF
j_call: TRBJ2-2; cdr3_length: 12; d_call: NA; clone_size: NA; v_call: TRBV7-9; cdr3_nt: TGTGCCAGCTTGAGGGGGTCCGGGGAGCTGTTTTTT; cdr3_aa: CASLRGSGELFF
j_call: TRBJ1-4; cdr3_length: 14; d_call: NA; clone_size: NA; v_call: TRBV2; cdr3_nt: TGTGCCAGCAGCATCTGGGGGGATAATGAAAAACTGTTTTTT; cdr3_aa: CASSIWGDNEKLFF
j_call: TRBJ2-5; cdr3_length: 15; d_call: NA; clone_size: NA; v_call: TRBV2; cdr3_nt: TGTGCCAGCAGTGATGACTTCTTTGGTCAAGAGACCCAGTACTTC; cdr3_aa: CASSDDFFGQETQYF
j_call: TRBJ1-1; cdr3_length: 12; d_call: NA; clone_size: NA; v_call: TRBV18; cdr3_nt: TGTGCCAGCTCACCGGCAGGCACTGAAGCTTTCTTT; cdr3_aa: CASSPAGTEAFF
j_call: TRBJ2-3; cdr3_length: 14; d_call: NA; clone_size: once; v_call: TRBV3-1/TRBV3-2; cdr3_nt: TGTGCCAGCAGCCAAGATCGGGTCAGAGATACGCAGTATTTT; cdr3_aa: CASSQDRVRDTQYF
j_call: TRBJ2-1; cdr3_length: 16; d_call: NA; clone_size: NA; v_call: TRBV10-1; cdr3_nt: TGCGCCAGCAGTGAGCGGCCGATGAGGCCCTACAATGAGCAGTTCTTC; cdr3_aa: CASSERPMRPYNEQFF
j_call: TRBJ1-4; cdr3_length: 16; d_call: NA; clone_size: NA; v_call: TRBV21-1; cdr3_nt: TGTGCCAGCAGCAAAGATTCGGGCAGGGTGGGTGAAAAACTGTTTTTT; cdr3_aa: CASSKDSGRVGEKLFF
j_call: TRBJ2-1; cdr3_length: 13; d_call: NA; clone_size: NA; v_call: TRBV18; cdr3_nt: TGTGCCAGCTCACCGGAGAGGGGGAATGAGCAGTTCTTC; cdr3_aa: CASSPERGNEQFF